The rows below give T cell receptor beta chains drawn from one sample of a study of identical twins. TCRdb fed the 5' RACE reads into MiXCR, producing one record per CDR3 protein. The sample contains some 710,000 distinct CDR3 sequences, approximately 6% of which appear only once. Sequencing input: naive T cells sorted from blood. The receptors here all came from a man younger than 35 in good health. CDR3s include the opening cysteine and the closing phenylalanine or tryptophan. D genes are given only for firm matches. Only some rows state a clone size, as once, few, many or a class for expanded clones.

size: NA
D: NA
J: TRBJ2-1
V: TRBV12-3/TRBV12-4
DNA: TGTGCCAGCCAAAATAGGACATCTCGGGATGAGCAGTTCTTC
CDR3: CASQNRTSRDEQFF

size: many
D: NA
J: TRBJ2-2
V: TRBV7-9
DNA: TGTGCCAGCAGCTTCAGGGCAGGCAACACCGGGGAGCTGTTTTTT
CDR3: CASSFRAGNTGELFF

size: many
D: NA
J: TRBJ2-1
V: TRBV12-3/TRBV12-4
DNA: TGCGCCAGCAGCTTGCGTCTAGCCGACAATGAGCAGTTCTTC
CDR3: CASSLRLADNEQFF

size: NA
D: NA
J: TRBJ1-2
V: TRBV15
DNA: TGTGCCACCAGCAGAGACCTGACAGGCGTTTGGGGCTACACCTTC
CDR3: CATSRDLTGVWGYTF

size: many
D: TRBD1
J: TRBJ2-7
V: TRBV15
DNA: TGTGCCACGTCCGGGACAGGGAGCTCCTACGAGCAGTACTTC
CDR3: CATSGTGSSYEQYF

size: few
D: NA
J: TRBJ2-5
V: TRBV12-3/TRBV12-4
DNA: TGTGCCAGCACTCGGGGAGCGGCCGGCTTTCAAGAGACCCAGTACTTC
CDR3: CASTRGAAGFQETQYF

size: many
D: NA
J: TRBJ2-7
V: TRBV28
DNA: TGTGCCAGCAATAGGGAAGGGGTGGAGTCCTACGAGCAGTACTTC
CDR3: CASNREGVESYEQYF

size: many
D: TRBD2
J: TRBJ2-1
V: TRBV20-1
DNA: TGCAGTGCCCGAAGCGGGAGCCAGTACAATGAGCAGTTCTTC
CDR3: CSARSGSQYNEQFF

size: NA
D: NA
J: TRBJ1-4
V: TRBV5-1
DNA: TGCGCCAGCAGCGCAGGGCCCCAAGGGGATGAAAAACTGTTTTTT
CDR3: CASSAGPQGDEKLFF

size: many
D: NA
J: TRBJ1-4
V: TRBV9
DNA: TGTGCCAGCAGCGTAGCTGATGCGCCATGGGGGGCTAATGAAAAACTGTTTTTT
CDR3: CASSVADAPWGANEKLFF

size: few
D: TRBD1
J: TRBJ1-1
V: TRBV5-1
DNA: TGCGCCAGCAGCGGAGTACAGGGGAGAAGGACTGAAGCTTTCTTT
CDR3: CASSGVQGRRTEAFF

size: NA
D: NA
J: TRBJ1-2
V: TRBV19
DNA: TGTGCCAGTAGTATGGGGACCTCTGGCTACACCTTC
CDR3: CASSMGTSGYTF

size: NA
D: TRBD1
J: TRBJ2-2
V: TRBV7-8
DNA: TGTGCCAGCAGCTTAATGGACAGGAGTTCGAACACCGGGGAGCTGTTTTTT
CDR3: CASSLMDRSSNTGELFF

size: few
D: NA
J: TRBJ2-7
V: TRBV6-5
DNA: TGTGCCAGCAGTTACTCAGCGCAGCCTAGCTCCTACGAGCAGTACTTC
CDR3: CASSYSAQPSSYEQYF

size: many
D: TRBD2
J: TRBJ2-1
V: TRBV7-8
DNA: TGTGCCAGCAGGAAAAACGCGGCGGGAGCCGGTGAGCAGTTCTTC
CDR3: CASRKNAAGAGEQFF

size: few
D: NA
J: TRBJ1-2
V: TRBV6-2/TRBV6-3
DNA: TGTGCCAGCAGTTACCTCGCTGGGGAGGTGTGGGGCTACACCTTC
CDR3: CASSYLAGEVWGYTF

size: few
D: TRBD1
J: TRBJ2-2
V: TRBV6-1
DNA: TGTGCCAGCAGGTCAACCGGGACAGGGCTGAACACCGGGGAGCTGTTTTTT
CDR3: CASRSTGTGLNTGELFF

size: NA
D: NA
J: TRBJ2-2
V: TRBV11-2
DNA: TGTGCCAGCAGCTACCTTAAGACAGGGAGGTTCACCGGGGAGCTGTTTTTT
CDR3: CASSYLKTGRFTGELFF

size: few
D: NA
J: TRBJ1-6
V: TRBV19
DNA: TGTGCCAGTAGTATAGATCGTGGGGGCAGAAGCTCCTATAATTCACCCCTCCACTTT
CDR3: CASSIDRGGRSSYNSPLHF

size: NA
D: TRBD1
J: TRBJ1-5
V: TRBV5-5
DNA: TGTGCCAGCAGCGCTGAGGGACAGGGTGGCAATCAGCCCCAGCATTTT
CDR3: CASSAEGQGGNQPQHF

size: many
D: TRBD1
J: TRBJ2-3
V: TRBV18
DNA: TGTGCCAGCTCACCATCTACAGGGGGAGATACGCAGTATTTT
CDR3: CASSPSTGGDTQYF